The clone carrying this T cell receptor beta chain was detected only once. Produced via immunoSEQ multiplex PCR; TCRdb's table is partial and in-frame only. Among 110,000 to 150,000 clones listed, 78% were seen once. Trimming removed 1 base at V and 2 bases at J, with 3 bases between. This CDR3 spans 13 amino acids. Germline CDR1 reads SGHRS; CDR2 reads YFSETQ. This specimen comes from a study of blood T cell repertoires in COVID-19. The TCR comes from a woman between 45 and 65 years old who had recovered from COVID-19. The rearrangement joins TRBV5-1 to TRBJ1-4, with no clear D. Sequencing used PBMCs or T cells enriched from blood (not recorded which). In DNA, the CDR3 is TGCGCCAGCAGCTTGCCGACTAATGAAAAACTGTTTTTT. It translates to CASSLPTNEKLFF.